The 25 T cell receptor beta chains below all came from one sample that was sequenced in a study of cytomegalovirus exposure and HLA in healthy donors. PCR was performed using 60 Vbeta and 13 Jbeta primers. Data came from immunoSEQ multiplex PCR; TCRdb stores just in-frame clones and leaves some out. This sample has a few hundred thousand clones, with about 83% found just once. Sequenced material: PBMCs. These receptor sequences come from a man in his forties in good health and CMV-seronegative.

Only one count was recorded for this clone. The chain links TRBV7-9 to TRBJ1-2; D remains ambiguous. The CDR3 is made up of 15 amino acids. V was clipped by 3 bases and J by 3 bases, with 14 bases between them. Germline V lookup: CDR1 SEHNR, CDR2 FQNEAQ (reference sequence). As DNA, the CDR3 is TGTGCCAGCAGCTTGAGTCAGCGGGCGTACTATGGCTACACCTTC. It is translated as CASSLSQRAYYGYTF.

The rearrangement uses TRBV6-4 and TRBJ2-3; TRBD2 matches at 8 bases. With V trimmed by 3 bases and J by 1 base, 0 bases remained unmatched. Per the germline V gene, CDR1 is MRHNA and CDR2 is SNTAGT. The CDR3 covers 14 residues. The DNA of the CDR3 is TGTGCCAGCAGTGAGCGGGGGGGCACAGATACGCAGTATTTT. This translates into CASSERGGTDTQYF.

A note on this clone: One end of the junction does not line up with germline, which may come from a read error. The chain combines TRBV7-9 with TRBJ2-7; 9 nucleotides match TRBD1. Germline CDR1 SEHNR, CDR2 FQNEAQ (reference sequence). This CDR3 is built from 15 residues. CDR3 DNA: TGTGCCAGCAGCTTAGGAACAGGGGGCTCCCACGAGCAGTACTTC. Its translation: CASSLGTGGSHEQYF.

This chain links TRBV14 with TRBJ2-2; possibly TRBD2 for D (5 bases). The CDR3 is 16 amino acids. Germline CDR1 SGHDN, CDR2 FVKESK. V was pared by 0 bases and J by 6 bases, with 14 bases between. Written as DNA, the CDR3 is TGTGCCAGCAGCCAAGATAGACGGAGGCCCGCCGGGGAGCTGTTTTTT. The encoded protein is CASSQDRRRPAGELFF. Filled out from reference TRBV14 and TRBJ2-2, the complete variable domain reads EAGVTQFPSHSVIEKGQTVTLRCDPISGHDNLYWYRRVMGKEIKFLLHFVKESKQDESGMPNNRFLAERTGGTYSTLKVQPAELEDSGVYFCASSQDRRRPAGELFFGEGSRLTVL.

The rearrangement links TRBV27 to TRBJ1-5; 8 bases align to TRBD1. The junction had 6 bases not matched to a gene; V was cut back by 6 bases and J by 2 bases. Per the germline V gene, CDR1 is MNHEY and CDR2 is SMNVEV (reference sequence). This CDR3 contains 15 residues. The CDR3 region is CASRPTGGGNQPQHF. The CDR3 DNA sequence: TGTGCCAGCAGGCCTACAGGGGGTGGCAATCAGCCCCAGCATTTT.

The CDR3 spells CASSEGAREQFF. As DNA, the CDR3 is TGTGCCAGCAGTGAAGGGGCGCGCGAGCAGTTCTTC. This rearrangement joins TRBV6-1 to TRBJ2-1; D gene unclear. V shed 1 base and J shed 10 bases, with 8 bases lying between them. Per germline, CDR1 MNHNS and CDR2 SASEGT. CDR3 length: 12 amino acids.

The chain carries TRBV7-3 and TRBJ2-5, with D possibly being TRBD1 (7 bases). Germline CDR1 reads SGHTA; CDR2 reads FQGTGA. This CDR3 is built from 15 residues. Trimming took off 5 bases at V and 5 bases at J, with 18 bases between the two ends. The CDR3 is CASSSSGSRGETQYF. In nucleotides, the CDR3 is TGTGCCAGCAGCAGTAGCGGATCCAGGGGGGAGACCCAGTACTTC.

This chain connects TRBV2 to TRBJ1-1; D gene uncertain. Trimming cost V 3 bases and J 11 bases, with 13 bases left between them. The CDR3 is 12 amino acids. Germline loops: CDR1 SNHLY, CDR2 FYNNEI. The CDR3 protein is CASSEESPTAFF. The CDR3 nucleotides read TGTGCCAGCAGTGAGGAGAGCCCGACCGCTTTCTTT.

The J gene is TRBJ2-3, the V gene TRBV12-5; D not certain. The CDR3 runs to 14 residues. Trimming cost V 4 bases and J 5 bases, with 13 bases left between them. Germline loops: CDR1 LGHNT, CDR2 FRNRAP. The CDR3 DNA reads TGTGCTAGTGGTTCCCTAGATCTGGTAGATACGCAGTATTTT. Translated, it gives CASGSLDLVDTQYF.

The rearrangement uses TRBV4-3 and TRBJ2-7; maybe TRBD2 (6 bases). CDR3 length: 17 residues. Trimming removed 0 bases from V and 0 bases from J, with 15 bases in between. In germline, CDR1 is LGHNA, CDR2 YSLEER. The CDR3 coding sequence is TGCGCCAGCAGCCAAGATGGCCGGGGGAGGAGCTCCTACGAGCAGTACTTC. This sequence encodes CASSQDGRGRSSYEQYF.

The chain carries TRBV4-2 and TRBJ1-1; maybe TRBD1 (6 bases). The CDR3 runs 15 residues. V gave up 1 base and J gave up 2 bases, with 11 bases separating them. Germline V gene lookup returns CDR1 LGHNA and CDR2 YNFKEQ. The CDR3 loop reads CASSQGPGENTEAFF. DNA of the CDR3: TGTGCCAGCAGCCAAGGGCCAGGGGAAAACACTGAAGCTTTCTTT.

This chain uses TRBV6-5 with TRBJ2-1; the match to TRBD2 covers 7 bases. The CDR3 length is 14 residues. In germline, CDR1 is MNHEY, CDR2 SVGAGI. The ends lost 4 bases at V and 7 bases at J; junction bases unmatched: 7. The CDR3 nucleotides read TGTGCCAGCAGTTCGACGGCGGGAGTAAATGAGCAGTTCTTC. This codes for CASSSTAGVNEQFF.

This chain connects TRBV10-3 to TRBJ1-5; TRBD1 is a possible D gene (6 bases). The ends were cut back, 4 bases at V and 7 bases at J, with 14 bases in the middle. The CDR3 is 14 residues long. The germline V gene encodes CDR1 ENHRY and CDR2 SYGVKD. The chain's CDR3 is CAISAGGHQQPQHF. CDR3 DNA: TGTGCCATCAGTGCGGGGGGCCACCAACAGCCCCAGCATTTT.

The chain uses TRBV2 and TRBJ2-2; 10 bases line up with TRBD2. The junction had 0 bases not matched to a gene; V was cut back by 4 bases and J by 4 bases. The germline CDR1 and CDR2 sequences are SNHLY and FYNNEI. The CDR3 consists of 14 residues. The CDR3 spells CASSASGGTGELFF. For the CDR3, the DNA is TGTGCCAGCAGTGCTAGCGGGGGCACCGGGGAGCTGTTTTTT.

This clone was counted a single time. V usage is TRBV2 and J usage is TRBJ2-7; unclear D gene. The CDR3 covers 14 residues. V lost 2 bases and J 7 bases, leaving 15 bases between the germline ends. Looked up from germline, CDR1 is SNHLY and CDR2 is FYNNEI. CDR3 coding DNA: TGTGCCAGCAGTGAACTTTTAATGGTACGGGAGCAGTACTTC. This encodes CASSELLMVREQYF.

The chain uses TRBV5-4 and TRBJ2-1, with 7 bases matching TRBD2. The V gene end was trimmed by 3 bases and the J gene end by 8 bases; junction bases not matched to a gene: 5. Germline CDR1 reads SGHNT; CDR2 reads YYREEE (reference sequence). CDR3 length: 13 residues. The CDR3 loop is CASSSGLNDEQFF. In nucleotides, the CDR3 is TGTGCCAGCAGCTCGGGACTAAATGATGAGCAGTTCTTC.

V and J are TRBV11-2 and TRBJ2-1; D gene ambiguous. The V end lost 2 bases, the J end lost 2 bases, and 13 bases lay between the germline ends. This CDR3 spans 16 amino acids. Germline V lookup: CDR1 SGHAT, CDR2 FQNNGV. DNA of the CDR3: TGTGCCAGCAGCTTAACTCCGGGTTTAACCTACAATGAGCAGTTCTTC. Translating it yields CASSLTPGLTYNEQFF.

V gene TRBV2 combines with J gene TRBJ2-7, with D unresolved. CDR1 SNHLY and CDR2 FYNNEI come from the germline V gene. V lost 3 bases to trimming and J lost 8 bases, with 8 bases between them. The CDR3 consists of 11 residues. CDR3 amino acids: CASSEWAKQYF. The CDR3 DNA reads as TGTGCCAGCAGTGAGTGGGCCAAGCAGTACTTC.

The V call is TRBV7-3, the J call TRBJ2-1; TRBD2 agrees at 8 bases. From germline, CDR1 is SGHTA and CDR2 FQGTGA. This CDR3 contains 15 residues. V dropped 4 bases and J dropped 1; count of bases not matched to a gene: 3. CDR3 region: CASSSTSGSYNEQFF. CDR3 bases: TGTGCCAGCAGCTCTACTAGCGGATCCTACAATGAGCAGTTCTTC.

The table lists this clone with a count of one. This sequence joins TRBV7-9 and TRBJ2-1; 8 bases map to TRBD1. Germline V gives CDR1 SEHNR, CDR2 FQNEAQ (reference sequence). V lost 7 bases to trimming and J lost 0 bases; unmatched junction nucleotides: 8. The CDR3 is 16 amino acids. CDR3 sequence (DNA): TGTGCCAGCATCAGTCAGGGGGCTAGCTCCTACAATGAGCAGTTCTTC. It codes for CASISQGASSYNEQFF.

This sequence joins TRBV4-3 and TRBJ1-6; 7 bases match TRBD1. Trimming cost V 5 bases and J 10 bases; bases outside gene matches: 8. The CDR3 is made up of 14 amino acids. Germline CDR1 is LGHNA and CDR2 is YSLEER. CDR3 region: CASSYRGGVSPLHF. The DNA for the CDR3 is TGCGCCAGCAGCTACAGGGGAGGCGTGTCACCCCTCCACTTT.

Comments on this clone: Distinct nucleotide sequences in the sample also encode this CDR3. The chain links TRBV10-3 to TRBJ2-7; TRBD1 matches at 8 bases. V shed 10 bases and J 7 bases; nucleotides not matched to a gene: 12. Germline V gene sequence: CDR1 ENHRY, CDR2 SYGVKD. The CDR3 loop spans 13 amino acids. The CDR3 nucleotides are TGTGCCACCCATTGGGGGACAGGTGGTGAGCAGTACTTC. Translated, it gives CATHWGTGGEQYF.

The gene calls are TRBV2 and TRBJ1-4; 7 bases are shared with TRBD1. The germline V gene has CDR1 SNHLY and CDR2 FYNNEI. The trim removed 7 bases at V and 5 bases at J, leaving 10 bases unmatched. The CDR3 is 15 amino acids. The chain's CDR3 is CASTPRGDRNEKLFF. The CDR3 DNA reads as TGTGCCAGCACCCCTAGGGGGGACAGAAATGAAAAACTGTTTTTT.

The J gene is TRBJ2-3, the V gene TRBV7-3; perhaps TRBD1 as D (5 bases). Trimming cost V 2 bases and J 2 bases, with 8 bases left between them. There are 14 residues in the CDR3. Germline V CDR1 and CDR2: SGHTA, FQGTGA. The DNA of the CDR3 is TGTGCCAGCAGCTTAGGGGCGACCACAGATACGCAGTATTTT. This encodes CASSLGATTDTQYF.

The chain carries TRBV27 and TRBJ1-5; tentatively, D is TRBD1 (5 bases). Between the trimmed V and J ends, which lost 5 bases and 9 bases, there was a span of 14 bases. Germline assignment: CDR1 MNHEY and CDR2 SMNVEV (reference sequence). This CDR3 has 13 residues. The CDR3: CASSPTGARPQHF. CDR3 DNA sequence: TGTGCCAGCAGTCCAACAGGAGCCAGGCCCCAGCATTTT.